The present T cell receptor beta chain was sequenced within a study of identical twins. Regarding the study as a whole: Insertions ran lower in abundant cord blood beta clonotypes, though not in memory repertoires.

This clonotype was counted many times. The antigen remains unidentified. A universal primer site was created by template switching, with the cDNA bearing unique molecular identifiers. A single record per CDR3 protein comes from TCRdb applying MiXCR to the 5' RACE reads. The top ten clones hold 12% of a sample with about 430,000 distinct CDR3 sequences, around a sixth of them seen once. CDR1 is SQVTM and CDR2 is ANQGSEA in the germline V gene. V shed 4 bases and J shed 0 bases, with 10 bases lying between them. There are 13 residues in the CDR3. Sequencing was done on a sample of naive T cells sorted from blood. The rearrangement uses TRBV29-1 and TRBJ2-7, with D tentatively TRBD1 or TRBD2 (5 bases each). The source of this sequence is a man between 50 and 59 years old in good health. Here the CDR3 DNA reads TGCAGCGTTGGGGGACGGAACTCCTACGAGCAGTACTTC. It specifies CSVGGRNSYEQYF.